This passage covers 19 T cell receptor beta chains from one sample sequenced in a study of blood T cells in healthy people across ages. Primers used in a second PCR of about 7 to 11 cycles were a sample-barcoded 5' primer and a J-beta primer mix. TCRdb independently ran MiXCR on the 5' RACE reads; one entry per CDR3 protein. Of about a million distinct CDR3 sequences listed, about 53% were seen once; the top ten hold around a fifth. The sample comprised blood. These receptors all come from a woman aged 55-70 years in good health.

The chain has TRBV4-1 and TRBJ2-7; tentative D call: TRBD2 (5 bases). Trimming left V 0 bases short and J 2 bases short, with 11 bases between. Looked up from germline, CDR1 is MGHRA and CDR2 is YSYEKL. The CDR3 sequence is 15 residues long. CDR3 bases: TGCGCCAGCAGCCAAGAATGGCTAGCAGCCTACGAGCAGTACTTC. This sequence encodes CASSQEWLAAYEQYF.

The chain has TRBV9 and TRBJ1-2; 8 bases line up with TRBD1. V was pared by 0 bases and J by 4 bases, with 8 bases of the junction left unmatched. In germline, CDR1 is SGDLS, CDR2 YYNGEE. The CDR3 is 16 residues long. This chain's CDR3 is CASSVGRTGKGYGYTF. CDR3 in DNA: TGTGCCAGCAGCGTAGGGCGGACAGGGAAGGGCTATGGCTACACCTTC.

CDR3 residues: CSARPGTGRETQYF. As DNA, the CDR3 is TGCAGTGCTAGACCCGGGACAGGGAGGGAGACCCAGTACTTC. This chain connects TRBV20-1 to TRBJ2-5; 9 bases line up with TRBD1. With 2 bases clipped from V and 5 bases from J, the junction kept 6 bases outside the gene matches. The CDR3 covers 14 residues. CDR1 and CDR2 (germline): DFQATT, SNEGSKA (reference sequence).

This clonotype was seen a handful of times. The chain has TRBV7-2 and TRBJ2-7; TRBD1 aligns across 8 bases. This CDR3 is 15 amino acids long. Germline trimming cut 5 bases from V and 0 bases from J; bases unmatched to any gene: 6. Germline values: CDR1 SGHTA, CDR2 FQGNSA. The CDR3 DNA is TGTGCCAGCAGCCCCACGGGACAGGCCTCCTACGAGCAGTACTTC. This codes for CASSPTGQASYEQYF.

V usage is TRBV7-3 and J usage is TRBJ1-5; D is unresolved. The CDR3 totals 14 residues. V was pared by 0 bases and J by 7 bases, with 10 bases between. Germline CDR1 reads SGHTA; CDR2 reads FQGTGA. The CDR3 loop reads CASSLTPSGQPQHF. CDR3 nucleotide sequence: TGTGCCAGCAGCTTAACACCTTCGGGGCAGCCCCAGCATTTT.

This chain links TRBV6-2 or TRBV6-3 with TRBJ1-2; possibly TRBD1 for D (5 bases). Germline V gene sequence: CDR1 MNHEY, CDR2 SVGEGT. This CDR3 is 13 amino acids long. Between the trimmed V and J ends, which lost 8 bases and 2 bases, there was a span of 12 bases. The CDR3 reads CASAGHENYGYTF. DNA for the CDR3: TGTGCCAGCGCAGGGCACGAAAACTATGGCTACACCTTC.

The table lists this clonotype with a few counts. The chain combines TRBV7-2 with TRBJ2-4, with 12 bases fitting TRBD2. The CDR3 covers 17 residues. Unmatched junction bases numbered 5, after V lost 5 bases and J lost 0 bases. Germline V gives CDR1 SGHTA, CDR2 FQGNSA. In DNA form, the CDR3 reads TGTGCCAGCAGCCCGGGACTAGCGGGTATAGCCAAAAACATTCAGTACTTC. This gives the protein CASSPGLAGIAKNIQYF.

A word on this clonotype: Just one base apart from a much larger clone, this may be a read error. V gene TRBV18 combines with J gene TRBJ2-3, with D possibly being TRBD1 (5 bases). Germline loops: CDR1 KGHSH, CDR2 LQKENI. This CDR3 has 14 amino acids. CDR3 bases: TGTGCCAGCCGGCCTGGAGCCAGTACAGGTACGCAGTATTTT. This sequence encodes CASRPGASTGTQYF.

The CDR3 DNA sequence: TGTGCCAGCAGCTTTTTCCGTGGGGCCTACGAGCAGTACTTC. This gives the protein CASSFFRGAYEQYF. The chain has TRBV7-2 and TRBJ2-7, with D unclear. Trimming pared 3 bases from V and 2 bases from J, leaving 11 bases between. Germline V CDR1 and CDR2: SGHTA, FQGNSA. The CDR3 runs 14 residues.

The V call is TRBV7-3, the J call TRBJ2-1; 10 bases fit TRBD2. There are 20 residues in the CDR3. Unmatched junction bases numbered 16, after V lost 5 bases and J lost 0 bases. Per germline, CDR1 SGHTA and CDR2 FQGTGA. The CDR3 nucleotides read TGTGCCAGCAGCCTCAGAAGACTAGCGGGCAAAAGAAGCTCCTACAATGAGCAGTTCTTC. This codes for CASSLRRLAGKRSSYNEQFF.

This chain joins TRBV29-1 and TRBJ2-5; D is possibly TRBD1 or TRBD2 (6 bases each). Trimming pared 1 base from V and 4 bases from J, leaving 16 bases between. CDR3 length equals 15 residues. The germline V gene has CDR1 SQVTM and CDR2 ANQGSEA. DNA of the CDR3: TGCAGCGTTGAAGCCCTCGGCAGGGGAGGAGAGACCCAGTACTTC. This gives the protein CSVEALGRGGETQYF.

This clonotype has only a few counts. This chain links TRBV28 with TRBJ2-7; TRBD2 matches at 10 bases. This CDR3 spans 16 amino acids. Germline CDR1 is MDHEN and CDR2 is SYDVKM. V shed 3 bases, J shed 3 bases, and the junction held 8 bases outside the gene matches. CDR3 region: CASSLGGTSGIYEQYF. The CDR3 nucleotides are TGTGCCAGCAGTTTGGGGGGAACTAGCGGGATCTACGAGCAGTACTTC. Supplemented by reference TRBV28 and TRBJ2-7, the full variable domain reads DVKVTQSSRYLVKRTGEKVFLECVQDMDHENMFWYRQDPGLGLRLIYFSYDVKMKEKGDIPEGYSVSREKKERFSLILESASTNQTSMYLCASSLGGTSGIYEQYFGPGTRLTVT.

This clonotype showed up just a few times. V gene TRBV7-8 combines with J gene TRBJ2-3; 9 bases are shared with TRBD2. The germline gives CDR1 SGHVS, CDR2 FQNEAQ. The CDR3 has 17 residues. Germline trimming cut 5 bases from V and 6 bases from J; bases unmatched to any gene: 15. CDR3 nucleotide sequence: TGTGCCAGCAGCCGTCTGGTTGCGGGAGGGCCTAGGGATACGCAGTATTTT. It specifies CASSRLVAGGPRDTQYF.

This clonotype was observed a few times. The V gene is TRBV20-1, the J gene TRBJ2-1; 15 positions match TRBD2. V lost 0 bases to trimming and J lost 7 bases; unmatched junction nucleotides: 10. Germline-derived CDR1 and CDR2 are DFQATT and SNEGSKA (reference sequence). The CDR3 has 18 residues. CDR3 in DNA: TGCAGTGCTAGAGAACTGGTGGGACTAGCGGGAGGAGGGAATGAGCAGTTCTTC. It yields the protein CSARELVGLAGGGNEQFF.

The CDR3: CASSTLLAANYGYTF. The CDR3 region has the DNA TGTGCCAGCAGCACCCTGCTGGCGGCTAACTATGGCTACACCTTC. The chain links TRBV5-6 to TRBJ1-2, with unresolved D. V gave up 4 bases and J gave up 0 bases, with 13 bases separating them. The CDR3 runs 15 residues. Germline V CDR1 and CDR2: SGHDT, YYEEEE.

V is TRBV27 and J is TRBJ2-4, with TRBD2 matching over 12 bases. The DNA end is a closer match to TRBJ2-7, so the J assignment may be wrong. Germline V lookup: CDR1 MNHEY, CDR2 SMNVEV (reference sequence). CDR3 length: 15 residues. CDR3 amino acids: CASGSTGLAGYEQYF. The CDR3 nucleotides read TGTGCCAGCGGCTCCACGGGACTAGCGGGCTACGAGCAGTACTTC.

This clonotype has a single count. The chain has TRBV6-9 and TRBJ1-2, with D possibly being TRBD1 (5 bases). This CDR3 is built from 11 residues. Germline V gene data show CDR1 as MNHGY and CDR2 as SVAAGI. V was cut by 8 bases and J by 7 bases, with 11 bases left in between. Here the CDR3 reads CASRPGLGYTF. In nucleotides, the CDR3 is TGTGCCAGCCGCCCGGGACTTGGCTACACCTTC.

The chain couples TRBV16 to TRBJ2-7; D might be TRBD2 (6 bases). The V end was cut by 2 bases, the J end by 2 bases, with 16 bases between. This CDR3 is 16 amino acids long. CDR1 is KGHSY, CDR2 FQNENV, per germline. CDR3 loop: CASSQNPAGTPYEQYF. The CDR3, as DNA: TGTGCCAGCAGCCAAAACCCAGCCGGGACTCCCTACGAGCAGTACTTC. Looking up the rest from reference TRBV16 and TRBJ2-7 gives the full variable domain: GEEVAQTPKHLVRGEGQKAKLYCAPIKGHSYVFWYQQVLKNEFKFLISFQNENVFDETGMPKERFSAKCLPNSPCSLEIQATKLEDSAVYFCASSQNPAGTPYEQYFGPGTRLTVT.

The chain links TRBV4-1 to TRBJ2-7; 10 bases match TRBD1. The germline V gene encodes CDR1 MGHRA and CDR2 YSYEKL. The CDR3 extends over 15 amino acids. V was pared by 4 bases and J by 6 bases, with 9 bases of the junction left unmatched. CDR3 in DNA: TGCGCCAGCAGCCCTCCGGGACAGGGGTGGATCGAGCAGTACTTC. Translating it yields CASSPPGQGWIEQYF.